A selection of T cell receptor beta chains follows, all from one sample in a study of blood T cell repertoires in COVID-19. Method: immunoSEQ multiplex PCR; TCRdb's copy keeps in-frame clones and lacks some. Of 150,000 or so clones listed, about four fifths are singletons. Material: peripheral blood. The receptors were sampled from a woman aged 55 to 70 with acute or convalescent COVID-19. Both conserved end residues are part of each CDR3. A D gene is named only where the DNA matches it firmly. Clone size is shown for a subset of rows, as once, few, many or a class of expanded clone.

d_gene,v_gene,j_gene,abundance,CDR3nt,CDR3aa
.,TRBV19,TRBJ1-4,once,TGTGCCAGTAGTCGGACAGTCAATGAAAAACTGTTTTTT,CASSRTVNEKLFF
.,TRBV3-1/TRBV3-2,TRBJ2-2,.,TGTGCCAGCAGCCAAGGGACTTTTTTGAACACCGGGGAGCTGTTTTTT,CASSQGTFLNTGELFF
.,TRBV2,TRBJ1-5,.,TGTGCCAGCAGCTACAGGAATCAGCCCCAGCATTTT,CASSYRNQPQHF
.,TRBV16,TRBJ2-7,.,TGTGCCAGCAGCCCCCCCTCGCTCAGGCTCAGCGAGCAGTACTTC,CASSPPSLRLSEQYF
TRBD1,TRBV5-1,TRBJ1-3,.,TGCGCCAGCAGCTTGCCAGGGGGAAGCTCTGGAAACACCATATATTTT,CASSLPGGSSGNTIYF
.,TRBV21-1,TRBJ2-1,few,TGTGCCAGCAGCAATAGACAGGGACCTGGCTCCTACAATGAGCAGTTCTTC,CASSNRQGPGSYNEQFF
.,TRBV2,TRBJ2-2,few,TGTGCCAGCAGTGGATCACTAAACACCGGGGAGCTGTTTTTT,CASSGSLNTGELFF
.,TRBV9,TRBJ2-3,.,TGTGCCAGCAGCCAAACCCTCAGGGCCACAGATACGCAGTATTTT,CASSQTLRATDTQYF
.,TRBV6-5,TRBJ1-3,.,TGTGCGGGAGGGCTTTTTGGAAACACCATATATTTT,CAGGLFGNTIYF
TRBD1,TRBV4-1,TRBJ1-4,.,TGCGCCAGCAGTCAACATGGGACAGGGGATGAAAAACTGTTTTTT,CASSQHGTGDEKLFF
.,TRBV18,TRBJ1-2,.,TGTGCCAGCTCACCTGGGACAACTCCAATTTATGGCTACACCTTC,CASSPGTTPIYGYTF
TRBD1,TRBV18,TRBJ2-3,.,TGTGCCAGCTCACGCGGACAGGGGGCGGACGATACGCAGTATTTT,CASSRGQGADDTQYF
.,TRBV5-1,TRBJ1-3,.,TGCGCCAGCAGCCGAGATGGAAACACCATATATTTT,CASSRDGNTIYF
.,TRBV5-1,TRBJ1-4,few,TGCGCCAGCAGATCGCAGGGAACCGCTAATGAAAAACTGTTTTTT,CASRSQGTANEKLFF
.,TRBV28,TRBJ1-1,.,TGTGCCAGCCTCCCCGGGGGGCTAGACACTGAAGCTTTCTTT,CASLPGGLDTEAFF
TRBD2,TRBV11-1,TRBJ2-7,.,TGTGCCAGCAGCTTGGAGCGGGGAAGCTCCTACGAGCAGTACTTC,CASSLERGSSYEQYF
.,TRBV24-1,TRBJ1-5,.,TGTGCCACCAAAGGGGGATTAGGCAATCAGCCCCAGCATTTT,CATKGGLGNQPQHF
TRBD1,TRBV28,TRBJ1-2,once,TGTGCCAGCAGTCCTCAGGGGGGCGCATTTGATGGCTACACCTTC,CASSPQGGAFDGYTF
.,TRBV18,TRBJ2-2,.,TGTGCCAGCTCTCTCACAGGCCGGACCACCGGGGAGCTGTTTTTT,CASSLTGRTTGELFF
TRBD2,TRBV5-4,TRBJ2-5,.,TGTGCCAGCAGCCCGGGTGGTGAGCGGGGATCAAAGACCCAGTACTTC,CASSPGGERGSKTQYF
TRBD1,TRBV5-5,TRBJ1-2,.,TGTGCCAGCAGTCCTCTCCGGGACAGGGGAGCCGCTAGGGGCTACACCTTC,CASSPLRDRGAARGYTF
TRBD1,TRBV4-1,TRBJ1-5,.,TGCGCCAGCTCGGACAGGGGTAGCAATCAGCCCCAGCATTTT,CASSDRGSNQPQHF
TRBD1,TRBV10-1,TRBJ1-2,.,TGCGCCAGCAGTGCCGGGACAGGTTTTGGCTACACCTTC,CASSAGTGFGYTF
.,TRBV4-1,TRBJ1-2,.,TGCGCCAGCAGCCAAGATTGGCAGGGTGCCCAGTCGGGCTACACCTTC,CASSQDWQGAQSGYTF
.,TRBV19,TRBJ1-6,.,TGTGCCAGTACCCGAGCGGGGGACGGCTCACCCCTCCACTTT,CASTRAGDGSPLHF
TRBD2,TRBV10-3,TRBJ2-3,.,TGTGCCATCAGTGAGACACTAGCGGCAGATACGCAGTATTTT,CAISETLAADTQYF
TRBD1,TRBV3-1/TRBV3-2,TRBJ1-1,.,TGTGCCAGCAGCCTCCTCCAGACAGGGAAATCTGAAGCTTTCTTT,CASSLLQTGKSEAFF
.,TRBV6-5,TRBJ1-1,.,TGTGCCAGCACCCCAGGGCCCCGGACTGAAGCTTTCTTT,CASTPGPRTEAFF
TRBD1,TRBV3-1/TRBV3-2,TRBJ1-2,.,TGTGCCAGCAGCTTAGACCTGACGACAGGGTACAGCTATGGCTACACCTTC,CASSLDLTTGYSYGYTF
TRBD2,TRBV3-1/TRBV3-2,TRBJ2-1,.,TGTGCCAGCAGCCAAGAAAGCGGGGGGGCCTACAATGAGCAGTTCTTC,CASSQESGGAYNEQFF
.,TRBV11-1,TRBJ2-6,.,TGTGCCAGCGAATCGATAACAGGGTCAGGGGCCAACGTCCTGACTTTC,CASESITGSGANVLTF
.,TRBV12-3/TRBV12-4,TRBJ2-1,.,TGTGCCAGCCTCAGGTATCGAGATGAGCAGTTCTTC,CASLRYRDEQFF
TRBD2,TRBV9,TRBJ2-5,.,TGTGCCAGCAGCGACGGGACTAGCGGGGGGAACCAAGAGACCCAGTACTTC,CASSDGTSGGNQETQYF
.,TRBV20-1,TRBJ1-1,.,TGCAGTGCCGGGTCGGGACATGAAGCTTTCTTT,CSAGSGHEAFF
.,TRBV6-4,TRBJ2-3,.,TGTGCCAGCAGTGAGCATCAAGGCGGGCCTGCAGATACGCAGTATTTT,CASSEHQGGPADTQYF
.,TRBV11-1,TRBJ1-1,once,TGTGCCAGCAGCTTGGTTTCAGGAAACACTGAAGCTTTCTTT,CASSLVSGNTEAFF
.,TRBV9,TRBJ1-5,.,TGTGCCTCAGGGGCCTACGGAGAGCCCCAGCATTTT,CASGAYGEPQHF
TRBD2,TRBV27,TRBJ2-3,.,TGTGCCAGCAGCGGACTAGCGGGGACAGATACGCAGTATTTT,CASSGLAGTDTQYF
.,TRBV28,TRBJ1-5,few,TGTGCCAGCAGTGTAGCAAATCAGCCCCAGCATTTT,CASSVANQPQHF
TRBD1,TRBV28,TRBJ1-1,.,TGTGCCAGCAGTCCGAACAGGGGGCGAGGGACTGAAGCTTTCTTT,CASSPNRGRGTEAFF
TRBD1,TRBV19,TRBJ1-3,.,TGTGCCAGTAGTATGCGACAGGGTGCCGGAAACACCATATATTTT,CASSMRQGAGNTIYF
.,TRBV7-9,TRBJ2-1,.,TGTGCCAGCAGCTTGGCTGGAGGCCTCTCCTACAATGAGCAGTTCTTC,CASSLAGGLSYNEQFF
.,TRBV10-3,TRBJ2-2,.,TGTGCCATCAATCAAAGGGAGGGGGGGCTTGGCACCGGGGAGCTGTTTTTT,CAINQREGGLGTGELFF
.,TRBV7-2,TRBJ2-7,.,TGTGCCAGCAGCTTAGTAGGGCAGGGTGATGGATACGAGCAGTACTTC,CASSLVGQGDGYEQYF
.,TRBV14,TRBJ1-4,.,TGTGCCAGCAGCCAAATTCAGGGTATTAATGAAAAACTGTTTTTT,CASSQIQGINEKLFF
TRBD2,TRBV11-3,TRBJ2-1,.,TGTGCCAGCAGCTTAGGCGGGACTAGCGGGGGGAGCAATGAGCAGTTCTTC,CASSLGGTSGGSNEQFF
TRBD1,TRBV5-8,TRBJ1-6,.,TGTGCCAGCAGCTCCCGCCCGGGACAGCCCCTCCACTTT,CASSSRPGQPLHF
.,TRBV6-6,TRBJ1-3,.,TGTGCCAGCAGACAGGACTCTGGAAACACCATATATTTT,CASRQDSGNTIYF
TRBD2,TRBV11-3,TRBJ2-5,.,TGTGCCAGCAGCCCCAAGCGGGGAGAGACCCAGTACTTC,CASSPKRGETQYF
TRBD2,TRBV3-1/TRBV3-2,TRBJ2-3,.,TGTGCCAGCAGCCAAGGGAGAGGCGGGGGACGCACAGATACGCAGTATTTT,CASSQGRGGGRTDTQYF
.,TRBV10-3,TRBJ1-5,.,TGTGCCATCAGTGAGGCCGGGCAGCCCCAGCATTTT,CAISEAGQPQHF
TRBD1,TRBV2,TRBJ2-5,.,TGTGCCAGCAGCCGGACAGGGGGCGCAGAGACCCAGTACTTC,CASSRTGGAETQYF